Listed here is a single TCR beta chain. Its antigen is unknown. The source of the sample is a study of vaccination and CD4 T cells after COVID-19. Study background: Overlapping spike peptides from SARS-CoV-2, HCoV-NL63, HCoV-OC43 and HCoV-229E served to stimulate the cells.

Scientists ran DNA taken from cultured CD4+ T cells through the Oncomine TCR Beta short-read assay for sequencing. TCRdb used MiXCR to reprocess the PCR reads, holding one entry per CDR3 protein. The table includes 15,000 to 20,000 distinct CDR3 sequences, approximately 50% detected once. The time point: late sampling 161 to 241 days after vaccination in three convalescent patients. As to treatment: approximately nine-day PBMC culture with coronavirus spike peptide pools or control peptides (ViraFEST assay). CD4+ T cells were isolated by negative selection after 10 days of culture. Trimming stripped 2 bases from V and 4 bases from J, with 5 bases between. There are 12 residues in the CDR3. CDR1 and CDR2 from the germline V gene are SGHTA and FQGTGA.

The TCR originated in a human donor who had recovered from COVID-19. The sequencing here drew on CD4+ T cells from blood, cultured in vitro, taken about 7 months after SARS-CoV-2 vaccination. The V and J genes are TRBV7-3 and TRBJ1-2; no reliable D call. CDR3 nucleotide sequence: TGTGCCAGCAGCTTAGATGGCTATGGCTACACCTTC. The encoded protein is CASSLDGYGYTF. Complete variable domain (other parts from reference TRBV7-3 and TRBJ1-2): GAGVSQTPSNKVTEKGKYVELRCDPISGHTALYWYRQSLGQGPEFLIYFQGTGAADDSGLPNDRFFAVRPEGSVSTLKIQRTERGDSAVYLCASSLDGYGYTFGSGTRLTVV.